Listed below are T cell receptor beta chains from one sample, sequenced in a study of regulatory T cells in long-lasting Graves disease. TCRdb redid the calling of the multiplex PCR reads with MiXCR, one entry per CDR3 protein. The sample holds fewer than 450,000 distinct CDR3 sequences, around 24% seen once. The sequences come from peripheral blood mononuclear cells (PBMCs), collected when the disease was refractory, from a patient treated with antithyroid drugs. The receptors stem from a female donor with Graves disease. Each CDR3 is given with its conserved first and last residue. The order of the fields is clone size, CDR3 length, J gene, V gene, D gene, CDR3 DNA, CDR3 protein. A D gene is named only where the DNA matches it firmly. Rows give clone size only sometimes, using once, few, many, or a class for an expanded clone.

few	16	TRBJ2-5	TRBV6-1	TRBD2	TGTGCCAGCAGTAGGACTAGCGGGAGGACCCAAGAGACCCAGTACTTC	CASSRTSGRTQETQYF
NA	16	TRBJ2-5	TRBV18	TRBD1	TGTGCCAGCTCCTCCGACAGGGGAGTTGTCCAAGAGACCCAGTACTTC	CASSSDRGVVQETQYF
NA	14	TRBJ2-7	TRBV7-3	NA	TGTGCCAGCAGCTTACCTGGGAGAGTTTACGAGCAGTACTTC	CASSLPGRVYEQYF
NA	18	TRBJ2-7	TRBV3-1	TRBD2	TGTGCCAGCAGCCAAGAGGGAGTCCCAGCGGGACCGTCCTACGAGCAGTACTTC	CASSQEGVPAGPSYEQYF
few	15	TRBJ2-2	TRBV27	TRBD1	TGTGCCAGCAGTTTCCGGACAGGGACCGGCGGGGAGCTGTTTTTT	CASSFRTGTGGELFF
few	13	TRBJ1-6	TRBV15	NA	TGTGCCACCAGCAGAGGGCCAGAGTCACCCCTCCACTTT	CATSRGPESPLHF
NA	16	TRBJ1-2	TRBV2	TRBD1	TGTGCCAGCAGATCCGGGACAGGGGATACCTCCTATGGCTACACCTTC	CASRSGTGDTSYGYTF
NA	14	TRBJ1-6	TRBV15	NA	TGTGCCACCAGCAGAGTCAGGGTGGATTCACCCCTCCACTTT	CATSRVRVDSPLHF
many	15	TRBJ1-1	TRBV28	NA	TGTGCCAGCAGTCCCAGAGGCAGCTTGAACACTGAAGCTTTCTTT	CASSPRGSLNTEAFF
NA	15	TRBJ2-2	TRBV4-3	TRBD2	TGCGCCAGCAGCCAAGGGCTAGCGGGAACCGGGGAGCTGTTTTTT	CASSQGLAGTGELFF
few	14	TRBJ2-7	TRBV27	TRBD2	TGTGCCAGCACCCACGGACTAGCGGGAGCCGAGCAGTACTTC	CASTHGLAGAEQYF
NA	14	TRBJ1-5	TRBV6-1	TRBD1	TGTGCCAGCAGTGACACAGGGGGGCATCAGCCCCAGCATTTT	CASSDTGGHQPQHF